Listed below are T cell receptor beta chains from one sample, sequenced in a study of control samples from healthy donors and cancer patients. The method was immunoSEQ multiplex PCR; TCRdb's version includes in-frame clones alone and lacks a portion of them. The table lists approximately 120,000 clones, about 90% of them singletons. Sequencing used blood. These receptors originate from a man aged 55 to 70 in good health. The CDR3 runs from the conserved cysteine through the conserved F or W. A D gene is named only where the DNA matches it firmly. The size of a clone is reported for some rows only, either as once, few or many, or as a class for expanded clones.

j_call clone_size d_call v_call cdr3_nt cdr3_aa
TRBJ2-5 NA TRBD2 TRBV7-2 TGTGCCAGCAGCTTGGCGGGGGGAGGAGAGACCCAGTACTTC CASSLAGGGETQYF
TRBJ1-1 NA NA TRBV12-3/TRBV12-4 TGTGCCAGCAAGTTGAACACTGAAGCTTTCTTT CASKLNTEAFF
TRBJ1-4 NA TRBD1 TRBV28 TGTGCCAGTATAGGACAGGGGAGTGAAAAACTGTTTTTT CASIGQGSEKLFF
TRBJ1-6 NA NA TRBV7-9 TGTGCCAGCAGCCTGGTACCGAGCTCCTATAATTCACCCCTCCACTTT CASSLVPSSYNSPLHF
TRBJ2-7 NA NA TRBV5-6 TGTGCCAGCAGCCCAAGGGCTTTCTACGAGCAGTACTTC CASSPRAFYEQYF
TRBJ1-2 NA TRBD1 TRBV28 TGTGCCAGCAGTTCGCTCGACAGGGTGAACTATGGCTACACCTTC CASSSLDRVNYGYTF
TRBJ1-6 NA NA TRBV28 TGTGCCAGCAGTTTAAACCGGTTGTATAATTCACCCCTCCACTTT CASSLNRLYNSPLHF
TRBJ1-5 NA NA TRBV2 TGTGCCAGCCACTTTAGGGAGAATCAGCCCCAGCATTTT CASHFRENQPQHF
TRBJ1-5 NA NA TRBV18 TGTGCCAGCTCACCGGGACTGACCAATCAGCCCCAGCATTTT CASSPGLTNQPQHF
TRBJ2-4 once NA TRBV21-1 TGTGCCAGCAGCCCGCAGGGACTAGCCAAAAACATTCAGTACTTC CASSPQGLAKNIQYF
TRBJ2-7 once NA TRBV9 TGTGCCAGCAGCGTAGACAGTTCCGTCTCGTACGAGCAGTACTTC CASSVDSSVSYEQYF
TRBJ2-1 NA TRBD1 TRBV12-3/TRBV12-4 TGTGCCAGCAGTTTGGCGCCTGGGACAGGGGTGGTCTTC CASSLAPGTGVVF
TRBJ1-2 NA NA TRBV4-1 TGCGCCAGCAGCCAAGATCGACGCGCGGGAGTGTCTGGCTACACCTTC CASSQDRRAGVSGYTF
TRBJ2-3 NA NA TRBV28 TGTGCCAGCAGACCCTCGGTGCGCGCCAGCACAGATACGCAGTATTTT CASRPSVRASTDTQYF
TRBJ1-5 NA NA TRBV28 TGTGCCAGCAGTTTCGCAGGGCACACCCCGCGTCAGCCCCAGCATTTT CASSFAGHTPRQPQHF
TRBJ1-6 NA NA TRBV6-5 TGTGCCAGCAGCTCCCCCCCACAGGGTGGAGCCCTCCACTTT CASSSPPQGGALHF
TRBJ1-5 NA NA TRBV12-3/TRBV12-4 TGTGCCAGCAGTTTCGGAGATCAGCCCCAGCATTTT CASSFGDQPQHF
TRBJ1-4 NA NA TRBV19 TGTGCCAGTAGTATTACACCAACTAATGAAAAACTGTTTTTT CASSITPTNEKLFF
TRBJ2-7 NA NA TRBV24-1 TGTGCCACCAGTGACCAGGACGAACCTCTGCCCTACGAGCAGTACTTC CATSDQDEPLPYEQYF
TRBJ1-3 NA NA TRBV9 TGTGCCAGCGATTTAGGGGCTCGACCTGGAAACACCATATATTTT CASDLGARPGNTIYF
TRBJ1-6 NA NA TRBV30 TGTGCCTGGAGTGTAGTCGGGGATTCACCCCTCCACTTT CAWSVVGDSPLHF
TRBJ2-1 NA NA TRBV7-3 TGTGCCAGCAGCTTAAGAGGGTACAATGAGCAGTTCTTC CASSLRGYNEQFF
TRBJ1-1 NA NA TRBV18 TGTGCCAGCTCACCTTTTGCAGACACACAGAACACTGAAGCTTTCTTT CASSPFADTQNTEAFF
TRBJ1-4 once NA TRBV2 TGTGCCAGCAGTGAAGAGCGGGGCGGAAAACTGTTTTTT CASSEERGGKLFF
TRBJ1-5 NA NA TRBV24-1 TGTGCCACCAGTGATTCCGGGACGGGCGGTTGGACCCAGCATTTT CATSDSGTGGWTQHF
TRBJ1-4 NA NA TRBV25-1 TGTGCCAGCGGACCCGACGGGGGCCAGGCTGGGGAAAAACTGTTTTTT CASGPDGGQAGEKLFF
TRBJ1-3 NA NA TRBV5-1 TGCGCCAGCAGCTCCACTGGGGTGGTCGGAAACACCATATATTTT CASSSTGVVGNTIYF
TRBJ2-7 NA TRBD2 TRBV28 TGTGCCAGCAGTTTATTTCGGGGGGCCTACGAGCAGTACTTC CASSLFRGAYEQYF
TRBJ1-5 NA NA TRBV6-5 TGTGCCAGCAGCCTCGGACTTTCTGGGGAGCCCCAGCATTTT CASSLGLSGEPQHF
TRBJ2-2 NA TRBD2 TRBV19 TGTGCCAGTAGTAAAAAGGGACTAGCGGGGGCGCGGGGGACCGGGGAGCTGTTTTTT CASSKKGLAGARGTGELFF
TRBJ1-1 NA NA TRBV7-2 TGTGCCAGCAGCTTTCAGGGTTGGACTGAAGCTTTCTTT CASSFQGWTEAFF
TRBJ1-3 NA TRBD1 TRBV29-1 TGCAGCGTATCAACAGGGGGATCTGGAAACACCATATATTTT CSVSTGGSGNTIYF
TRBJ2-7 once TRBD2 TRBV3-1/TRBV3-2 TGTGCCAGCAGCCAAGTGACTAGCGGGGGAGGAGAGCAGTACTTC CASSQVTSGGGEQYF
TRBJ2-5 once TRBD1 TRBV6-5 TGTGCCAGCAGTTACCGGACAGGGCTCTGGACCCAGTACTTC CASSYRTGLWTQYF
TRBJ1-2 NA TRBD1 TRBV7-9 TGTGCCAGCAGGAGAGGGGGCGCGGGCTACACCTTC CASRRGGAGYTF
TRBJ2-1 NA TRBD2 TRBV5-6 TGTGCCAGCAGTATAGCGGGGGCACGGGAGCAGTTCTTC CASSIAGAREQFF
TRBJ2-1 NA TRBD2 TRBV7-9 TGTGCCAGCAGAAAAGCGGGGGGACGTACGGATGAGCAGTTCTTC CASRKAGGRTDEQFF
TRBJ1-4 NA NA TRBV28 TGTGCCAGCACCCCGGGAAGGGAGTTTGAAAAACTGTTTTTT CASTPGREFEKLFF
TRBJ2-3 NA TRBD2 TRBV5-1 TGCGCCAGCAGCACCAGACTAGCCAATTCTTACACAGATACGCAGTATTTT CASSTRLANSYTDTQYF
TRBJ2-6 few TRBD1 TRBV7-2 TGTGCCAGCAGCTTAACAGGGGTTGCTGGGGCCAACGTCCTGACTTTC CASSLTGVAGANVLTF
TRBJ2-3 NA NA TRBV9 TGTGCCAGCAGCGTATCTAGCACAGATACGCAGTATTTT CASSVSSTDTQYF
TRBJ1-1 NA NA TRBV7-2 TGTGCCAGCAGCGCTTCCGGGACAGAAGCTTTCTTT CASSASGTEAFF
TRBJ1-1 NA NA TRBV6-5 TGTGCCAGCAGTCCGCAGAGGAACACTGAAGCTTTCTTT CASSPQRNTEAFF
TRBJ1-2 NA TRBD1 TRBV7-9 TGTGCCAGCAGCCCAGCTTGGGGAGGGACAGGGGGCAGCTATGGCTACACCTTC CASSPAWGGTGGSYGYTF
TRBJ1-1 NA NA TRBV19 TGTGCCAGTGGGTCCCAAACCGGCACTGAAGCTTTCTTT CASGSQTGTEAFF
TRBJ2-6 NA NA TRBV6-5 TGTGCCAGCAGATCTGGGGGTTCTGGGGCCAACGTCCTGACTTTC CASRSGGSGANVLTF
TRBJ1-5 NA TRBD1 TRBV6-5 TGTGCCAGCAGTACAGGGGAATGGGGCAATCAGCCCCAGCATTTT CASSTGEWGNQPQHF
TRBJ1-1 few NA TRBV6-6 TGTGCCACCTCGCGTGGACAAAACACTGAAGCTTTCTTT CATSRGQNTEAFF
TRBJ2-3 NA NA TRBV7-9 TGTGCCAGCAGCAGAGGTTGGGGCCCCCCCATCACAGATACGCAGTATTTT CASSRGWGPPITDTQYF
TRBJ1-6 NA NA TRBV6-5 TGTGCCACCACCAGGACGGAAAATTCACCCCTCCACTTT CATTRTENSPLHF
TRBJ1-2 NA NA TRBV12-3/TRBV12-4 TGTGCCAGCAGCTTGGGACGGAGCTATGGCTACACCTTC CASSLGRSYGYTF
TRBJ1-2 NA NA TRBV7-2 TGTGCCAGCAGCTTAGGACGGCCCTATGGCTACACCTTC CASSLGRPYGYTF
TRBJ2-3 NA NA TRBV25-1 TGTGCCAGCAGTGAATGGGGGGCCACCACAGATACGCAGTATTTT CASSEWGATTDTQYF
TRBJ2-4 NA NA TRBV10-2 TGCGCCAGCAGTGAGATTCAGGGTCCTCAGTACTTC CASSEIQGPQYF